The 27 T cell receptor beta chains presented below share a single source sample, sequenced in a study of T cells in localized non-small cell lung cancer. Sequencing was performed with immunoSEQ multiplex PCR; in TCRdb, only in-frame clones are kept and a portion is missing. The sample yields around 50,000 clones, approximately 86% seen once. Sequencing used PBMCs, obtained before any cancer treatment. These receptors were obtained from a female donor with stage II lung adenocarcinoma.

This chain joins TRBV18 and TRBJ2-7, with 7 bases fitting TRBD1. V lost 2 bases and J lost 4; bases outside the gene matches: 5. Germline-derived CDR1 and CDR2 are KGHSH and LQKENI. The CDR3 spans 14 residues. For the CDR3, the DNA is TGTGCCAGCTCACCAGGAACAGGGGAGTACGAGCAGTACTTC. Its translation is CASSPGTGEYEQYF. The complete variable domain, with remaining parts taken from reference TRBV18 and TRBJ2-7, reads NAGVMQNPRHLVRRRGQEARLRCSPMKGHSHVYWYRQLPEEGLKFMVYLQKENIIDESGMPKERFSAEFPKEGPSILRIQQVVRGDSAAYFCASSPGTGEYEQYFGPGTRLTVT.

V usage is TRBV19 and J usage is TRBJ1-1; possible D gene TRBD1, 5 bases. Trimming left V 4 bases short and J 1 base short, with 10 bases between. CDR3 size: 14 residues. Germline CDR1 LNHDA, CDR2 SQIVND (reference sequence). The CDR3 DNA sequence: TGTGCCAGTAGTACGGCAGGGACGAACACTGAAGCTTTCTTT. It encodes CASSTAGTNTEAFF.

The rearrangement uses TRBV5-5 and TRBJ2-7; D ambiguous. Germline loops: CDR1 SGHKS, CDR2 YYEKEE (reference sequence). V gave up 0 bases and J gave up 1 base, with 8 bases separating them. The CDR3 is 14 residues long. The CDR3 spells CASSLDFRSYEQYF. CDR3 bases: TGTGCCAGCAGCTTGGACTTTAGATCCTACGAGCAGTACTTC. Combining the CDR3 with reference TRBV5-5 and TRBJ2-7 gives the whole variable domain DAGVTQSPTHLIKTRGQQVTLRCSPISGHKSVSWYQQVLGQGPQFIFQYYEKEERGRGNFPDRFSARQFPNYSSELNVNALLLGDSALYLCASSLDFRSYEQYFGPGTRLTVT.

V usage is TRBV7-9 and J usage is TRBJ1-2, with D possibly being TRBD1 (5 bases). The CDR3 loop spans 15 amino acids. The V and J ends lost 2 bases and 5 bases respectively, with 15 bases between them. Germline assignment: CDR1 SEHNR and CDR2 FQNEAQ (reference sequence). CDR3 protein: CASSLWAGPLYGYTF. The CDR3 nucleotides read TGTGCCAGCAGCTTATGGGCAGGGCCCCTATATGGCTACACCTTC.

The chain joins TRBV7-3 to TRBJ2-5; possible D gene TRBD2, 6 bases. The CDR3 totals 13 residues. Germline V CDR1 and CDR2: SGHTA, FQGTGA. V gave up 3 bases and J gave up 1 base, with 6 bases separating them. CDR3 in amino acids: CASSFGSQETQYF. The CDR3 nucleotides read TGTGCCAGCAGCTTCGGGAGCCAAGAGACCCAGTACTTC.

V and J are TRBV6-4 and TRBJ2-2; D unclear. The CDR3 length is 14 residues. Germline V CDR1 and CDR2: MRHNA, SNTAGT. The V end lost 4 bases, the J end lost 1 base, and 7 bases lay between the germline ends. The CDR3 DNA reads as TGTGCCAGCAGTGCGGGCTGGAACACCGGGGAGCTGTTTTTT. Its translation is CASSAGWNTGELFF.

The chain uses TRBV5-4 and TRBJ1-1; maybe TRBD1 (5 bases). The ends were cut back, 6 bases at V and 0 bases at J, with 12 bases in the middle. CDR1 is SGHNT, CDR2 YYREEE, per germline (reference sequence). The CDR3 has 14 residues. CDR3 bases: TGTGCCAGCACCGGGGGGGGGATGAACACTGAAGCTTTCTTT. It is translated as CASTGGGMNTEAFF.

The J gene is TRBJ2-2, the V gene TRBV25-1, with a tentative D call TRBD2 (5 bases). Germline V gene data show CDR1 as MGHDK and CDR2 as SYGVNS. The CDR3 has 15 residues. V lost 3 bases and J lost 1, with 9 bases in between. The CDR3: CASSDKRKNTGELFF. Here the CDR3 DNA reads TGTGCCAGCAGTGATAAGCGGAAGAACACCGGGGAGCTGTTTTTT.

V and J are TRBV6-1 and TRBJ1-1, with D unclear. Germline loops: CDR1 MNHNS, CDR2 SASEGT. This CDR3 spans 13 amino acids. The ends were cut back, 2 bases at V and 6 bases at J, with 10 bases in the middle. In DNA form, the CDR3 reads TGTGCCAGCAGTGAAACTGGGTTAGCTGAAGCTTTCTTT. It codes for CASSETGLAEAFF.

The chain combines TRBV29-1 with TRBJ1-2, with TRBD1 identical over 7 bases. This CDR3 spans 16 amino acids. V lost 6 bases to trimming and J lost 0 bases; unmatched junction nucleotides: 13. The germline V gene encodes CDR1 SQVTM and CDR2 ANQGSEA. CDR3 sequence: CSVTGTAGGPNYGYTF. The CDR3 bases are TGCAGCGTAACCGGGACAGCGGGTGGGCCTAACTATGGCTACACCTTC.

The V call is TRBV18, the J call TRBJ2-2; no clear D. Trimming left V 3 bases short and J 5 bases short, with 19 bases between. Germline-derived CDR1 and CDR2 are KGHSH and LQKENI. This CDR3 is 17 amino acids long. CDR3 sequence (DNA): TGTGCCAGCTCACCCCTATCGCCAGAGTTCGGGACCGGGGAGCTGTTTTTT. This sequence encodes CASSPLSPEFGTGELFF.

V usage is TRBV5-6 and J usage is TRBJ1-2, with D unresolved. Trimming removed 4 bases at V and 4 bases at J, with 11 bases between. Looked up from germline, CDR1 is SGHDT and CDR2 is YYEEEE. The CDR3 has 13 amino acids. CDR3 in amino acids: CASSPGRTYGYTF. The CDR3, as DNA: TGTGCCAGCAGCCCCGGACGGACCTATGGCTACACCTTC.

The genes are TRBV7-2 and TRBJ2-1, with 7 nucleotides matching TRBD1. The CDR3 is 13 residues long. V lost 8 bases, J lost 4 bases, and 5 bases stayed unmatched. The germline V gene has CDR1 SGHTA and CDR2 FQGNSA. CDR3 region: CASGPRGYNEQFF. The CDR3 nucleotides read TGTGCCAGCGGCCCCAGGGGGTACAATGAGCAGTTCTTC.

This chain links TRBV5-4 with TRBJ1-2, with 7 bases that match TRBD1. From germline, CDR1 is SGHNT and CDR2 YYREEE (reference sequence). Losses at the gene ends were 2 bases for V and 3 bases for J; bases not matched to a gene: 4. The CDR3 extends over 14 amino acids. CDR3 bases: TGTGCCAGCAGCTTTGGACAGGATGACTATGGCTACACCTTC. Its protein product is CASSFGQDDYGYTF.

The chain recombines TRBV5-6 with TRBJ1-2; 7 bases align to TRBD1. Germline V gene data show CDR1 as SGHDT and CDR2 as YYEEEE. This CDR3 region has 13 residues. J was trimmed by 4 bases and V by 4 bases; bases with no gene match: 4. CDR3: CASSPGQSYGYTF. As DNA, the CDR3 is TGTGCCAGCAGCCCGGGACAGTCCTATGGCTACACCTTC.

This clone was counted only a few times. The gene calls are TRBV7-2 and TRBJ1-6; 9 bases are shared with TRBD1. V lost 4 bases to trimming and J lost 10 bases; unmatched junction nucleotides: 8. CDR1 and CDR2 from the germline V gene are SGHTA and FQGNSA. The CDR3 runs 15 residues. As DNA, the CDR3 is TGTGCCAGCAGCTCAGACTCCGGGACAGGGTCACCCCTCCACTTT. It codes for CASSSDSGTGSPLHF. The complete variable domain, with remaining parts taken from reference TRBV7-2 and TRBJ1-6, reads GAGVSQSPSNKVTEKGKDVELRCDPISGHTALYWYRQSLGQGLEFLIYFQGNSAPDKSGLPSDRFSAERTGGSVSTLTIQRTQQEDSAVYLCASSSDSGTGSPLHFGNGTRLTVT.

This chain links TRBV6-1 with TRBJ1-2; D is unclear. CDR1 is MNHNS, CDR2 SASEGT, per germline. V lost 1 base to trimming and J lost 5 bases, with 8 bases between them. The CDR3 is 13 amino acids. The CDR3 sequence is CASSEVRIYGYTF. The CDR3 coding sequence is TGTGCCAGCAGTGAAGTCCGAATTTATGGCTACACCTTC.

The V call is TRBV5-1, the J call TRBJ2-7, with 10 nucleotides matching TRBD2. V shed 3 bases, J shed 2 bases, and the junction held 5 bases outside the gene matches. CDR3 length equals 15 residues. The germline CDR1 and CDR2 sequences are SGHRS and YFSETQ. CDR3 region: CASSSYTSGAYEQYF. The CDR3 DNA follows: TGCGCCAGCAGCTCCTATACTAGCGGGGCCTACGAGCAGTACTTC.

This clone was found once. V gene TRBV9 combines with J gene TRBJ2-1; 8 bases agree with TRBD2. J was trimmed by 4 bases and V by 3 bases; bases with no gene match: 12. Germline CDR1 reads SGDLS; CDR2 reads YYNGEE. The CDR3 consists of 17 residues. CDR3 region: CASSAGEAGGRYNEQFF. DNA for the CDR3: TGTGCCAGCAGCGCAGGGGAGGCGGGGGGCCGGTACAATGAGCAGTTCTTC.

The genes are TRBV6-5 and TRBJ2-7, with D unclear. This CDR3 contains 13 residues. CDR1 is MNHEY and CDR2 is SVGAGI in the germline V gene. Trimming stripped 6 bases from V and 6 bases from J, with 15 bases between. The CDR3 here is CASSYPGVSEQYF. CDR3 nucleotides: TGTGCCAGCAGCTACCCAGGCGTAAGCGAGCAGTACTTC.

CDR3: CASSSRGHEQYF. DNA of the CDR3: TGTGCCAGCAGCTCCCGGGGCCACGAGCAGTACTTC. The chain combines TRBV5-6 with TRBJ2-7; D possibly uses TRBD1 or TRBD2 (5 bases each). CDR3 length: 12 residues. Germline loops: CDR1 SGHDT, CDR2 YYEEEE. V was clipped by 3 bases and J by 5 bases, with 9 bases between them.

The gene calls are TRBV6-1 and TRBJ1-4; possible D gene TRBD1, 6 bases. V gave up 7 bases and J gave up 4 bases, with 10 bases separating them. Germline loops: CDR1 MNHNS, CDR2 SASEGT. The length of the CDR3 is 13 residues. CDR3: CASNRQVNEKLFF. CDR3 bases: TGTGCCAGCAATCGACAGGTTAATGAAAAACTGTTTTTT.

This clone was recorded once. The chain has TRBV18 and TRBJ1-5, with a possible D match to TRBD1 (6 bases). V lost 6 bases, J lost 4 bases, and 16 bases lay in between. Germline V CDR1 and CDR2: KGHSH, LQKENI. This CDR3 is 15 amino acids long. Here the CDR3 DNA reads TGTGCCAGCTCCCCCTGGCCAGGGGAGAATCAGCCCCAGCATTTT. This encodes CASSPWPGENQPQHF.

The chain couples TRBV30 to TRBJ2-1; D gene ambiguous. Germline lookup yields CDR1 GTSNPN and CDR2 SVGIG (reference sequence). The CDR3 has 13 amino acids. Trimming took 7 bases from V and 4 from J, leaving 14 bases between them. The CDR3 loop reads CALGRENYNEQFF. CDR3 coding DNA: TGTGCCTTGGGAAGGGAAAATTACAATGAGCAGTTCTTC.

CDR3 region: CASSLGRTATNEKLFF. The CDR3 region has the DNA TGCGCCAGCAGCTTGGGCAGGACAGCAACTAATGAAAAACTGTTTTTT. V gene TRBV5-1 combines with J gene TRBJ1-4, with D tentatively TRBD1 (6 bases). Trimming stripped 0 bases from V and 0 bases from J, with 9 bases between. Germline CDR1 SGHRS, CDR2 YFSETQ. This CDR3 region has 16 residues.

The chain uses TRBV7-2 and TRBJ2-3, with 14 positions matching TRBD2. CDR3 size: 18 residues. V lost 6 bases, J lost 0 bases, and 8 bases stayed unmatched. Germline lookup yields CDR1 SGHTA and CDR2 FQGNSA. The CDR3 sequence is CASSGTSGGFLSTDTQYF. In DNA, the CDR3 is TGTGCCAGCAGTGGGACTAGCGGGGGATTTCTAAGCACAGATACGCAGTATTTT.

The genes are TRBV6-1 and TRBJ2-1, with TRBD1 as a possible D gene (5 bases). The germline V and J ends were trimmed by 4 bases and 2 bases, with 9 bases remaining between them. The CDR3 covers 14 residues. CDR1 is MNHNS and CDR2 is SASEGT in the germline V gene. The CDR3 here is CASSADRPYNEQFF. In DNA, the CDR3 is TGTGCCAGCAGTGCCGACAGACCCTACAATGAGCAGTTCTTC.